These 7 T cell receptor beta chains originate from one sample sequenced in a study of shared clonotypes between healthy human individuals. Repertoires were generated with immunoSEQ multiplex PCR, while TCRdb's copy carries only in-frame clones and drops some. This sample has approximately 2.3 million clones; roughly 93% occur once, and the top ten carry under 0.45%. Source material: naive CD4+ T cells from PBMCs. Subset given: CD45RA+ positively selected. These receptors all stem from a man aged 18-30 years in good health. Some clones in this sample may be carry-over from other donors' samples.

This chain uses TRBV13 with TRBJ2-7; the D is unclear. V gave up 2 bases and J gave up 6 bases, with 5 bases separating them. The CDR3 has 11 amino acids. Per germline, CDR1 PRHDT and CDR2 FYEKMQ (reference sequence). The CDR3 DNA is TGTGCCAGCAGCTTAAGGCGCGAGCAGTACTTC. Translation: CASSLRREQYF.

V usage is TRBV5-1 and J usage is TRBJ2-7, with TRBD1 matching over 8 bases. The junction had 6 bases not matched to a gene; V was cut back by 4 bases and J by 0 bases. The CDR3 extends over 15 amino acids. Germline CDR1 reads SGHRS; CDR2 reads YFSETQ. CDR3 residues: CASSVTGGNSYEQYF. Here the CDR3 DNA reads TGCGCCAGCAGCGTTACAGGGGGGAACTCCTACGAGCAGTACTTC.

The CDR3 sequence is CASRSRLAGGTDTQYF. CDR3 nucleotide sequence: TGTGCCAGCAGATCCAGACTAGCGGGAGGCACAGATACGCAGTATTTT. V usage is TRBV28 and J usage is TRBJ2-3; 12 nucleotides line up with TRBD2. V shed 6 bases, J shed 1 base, and the junction held 5 bases outside the gene matches. Germline V CDR1 and CDR2: MDHEN, SYDVKM. The CDR3 is made up of 16 amino acids.

This rearrangement joins TRBV7-9 to TRBJ2-1, with 8 nucleotides matching TRBD2. V lost 5 bases, J lost 3 bases, and 9 bases stayed unmatched. The germline gives CDR1 SEHNR, CDR2 FQNEAQ (reference sequence). This CDR3 is built from 16 residues. Written as DNA, the CDR3 is TGTGCCAGCAGCCCGTTCGGGAGGGCCGACTACAATGAGCAGTTCTTC. Residues: CASSPFGRADYNEQFF.

This rearrangement joins TRBV18 to TRBJ1-5; unclear D gene. Trimming cost V 6 bases and J 7 bases, with 10 bases left between them. Per the germline V gene, CDR1 is KGHSH and CDR2 is LQKENI. The CDR3 totals 12 residues. The CDR3 protein is CASSRVGQPQHF. Written as DNA, the CDR3 is TGTGCCAGCTCTCGGGTGGGGCAGCCCCAGCATTTT.

This clone occurred once. This sample includes further DNA sequences coding for the same CDR3. The chain carries TRBV5-1 and TRBJ1-5; the D is unclear. This CDR3 has 15 residues. V dropped 0 bases and J dropped 0 bases, with 7 bases sitting between them. Looked up from germline, CDR1 is SGHRS and CDR2 is YFSETQ. CDR3 bases: TGCGCCAGCAGCTTGGACGGAACTAGCAATCAGCCCCAGCATTTT. It yields the protein CASSLDGTSNQPQHF.

The rearrangement joins TRBV10-3 to TRBJ1-5, with D hard to call. V was trimmed by 2 bases and J by 0 bases, leaving 11 bases between them. The CDR3 loop spans 16 amino acids. Germline lookup yields CDR1 ENHRY and CDR2 SYGVKD. The CDR3 DNA is TGTGCCATCAGTGAGCTGGCAGTTATTAGCAATCAGCCCCAGCATTTT. This encodes CAISELAVISNQPQHF.